This T cell receptor beta chain was identified during a study of identical twins. TCRdb redid the calling of the 5' RACE reads with MiXCR, one entry per CDR3 protein. This table holds about 730,000 distinct CDR3 sequences, 21% found once. V was pared by 3 bases and J by 8 bases, with 11 bases between. The CDR3 extends over 13 amino acids. The sample was also linked to a second study, of T cells expressing NK-cell markers. That work contributes: Obtained from sorted CD3+CD56+NKG2C+, CD3+CD56+NKG2C- and CD3+CD56-NKG2C+ T cells were the TCR beta repertoires. In the group of eight sequenced donors, seven were HCMV-seropositive and one was seronegative. Restriction of the sorted population to alpha-beta TCR T cells was achieved in several experiments with an anti-gamma-delta TCR antibody. Leadership of the CD3+CD56-NKG2C+ fraction also belonged to these clonotypes in four donors.

The gene calls are TRBV12-3 or TRBV12-4 and TRBJ2-1, with D possibly TRBD1 on 5 matching bases. What was sequenced was PBMCs. The receptor was derived from a woman younger than 30 in good health. The CDR3: CASSFQGRDEQFF. The CDR3 nucleotides read TGTGCCAGCAGTTTTCAGGGAAGAGATGAGCAGTTCTTC.